The T cell receptor (beta chain) under discussion was sequenced for a study of T cell responses to AZD1222 COVID-19 vaccine. CDR1 is LNHDA and CDR2 is SQIVND in the germline V gene (reference sequence). This CDR3 is 16 amino acids long. The trim removed 4 bases at V and 5 bases at J, leaving 10 bases unmatched. Regarding this clone: Its specificity is unknown.

Study-wide results and limits: With two AZD1222 doses given, Spike-specific TCR breadth and depth both rose. Seropositive at baseline were only a handful of AZD1222 recipients. Samples come after the peak T cell response, not at day 14. The sample set comprised mostly white British donors with more females, and clonal diversity was possibly underestimated.

Profiled with immunoSEQ multiplex PCR; TCRdb holds only in-frame clones, not every one. The data contain fewer than 150,000 clones, about 90% of them singletons. Sequencing was performed on peripheral blood, taken on day 0 of AZD1222 vaccination. This TCR was recovered from an adult in good health. The V gene is TRBV19, the J gene TRBJ2-4, with 8 bases identical to TRBD2. Written as DNA, the CDR3 is TGTGCCAGTAGTACCAGCGGGAGTGGGCCCCAAAACATTCAGTACTTC. It codes for CASSTSGSGPQNIQYF.